The T cell receptor beta chain described here comes from a study of cytomegalovirus exposure and HLA in healthy donors. Study-wide background: Early release data held 85 million to 95 million unique TCRs from HLA-typed donors.

V shed 1 base and J 1 base; nucleotides not matched to a gene: 6. This CDR3 has 17 amino acids. Germline V CDR1 and CDR2: MGHRA, YSYEKL. Amplification used 60 Vbeta primers and 13 Jbeta primers. The assay was immunoSEQ multiplex PCR, and TCRdb's table has in-frame clones only and misses some. Of about 150,000 clones listed, about four fifths were seen once; the top ten hold roughly 6%. Sequencing used PBMCs. J is TRBJ2-4 and V is TRBV4-1; 8 nucleotides match TRBD2. The clonotype originates from a man aged 45-65 years in good health and CMV-seropositive. The CDR3 is CASSQAEREWAKNIQYF. The CDR3, as DNA: TGCGCCAGCAGCCAAGCCGAGCGGGAGTGGGCCAAAAACATTCAGTACTTC.